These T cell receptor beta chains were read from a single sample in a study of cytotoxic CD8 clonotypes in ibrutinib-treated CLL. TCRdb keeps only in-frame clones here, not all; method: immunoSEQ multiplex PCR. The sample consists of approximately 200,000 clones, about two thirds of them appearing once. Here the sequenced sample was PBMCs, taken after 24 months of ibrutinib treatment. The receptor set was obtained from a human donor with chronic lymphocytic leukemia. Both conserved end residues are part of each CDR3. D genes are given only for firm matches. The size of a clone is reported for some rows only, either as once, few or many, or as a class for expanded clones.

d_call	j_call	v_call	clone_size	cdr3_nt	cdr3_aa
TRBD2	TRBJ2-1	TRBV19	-	TGTGCCAGTAGTATTTATAGCGGGAGTGACAATGAGCAGTTCTTC	CASSIYSGSDNEQFF
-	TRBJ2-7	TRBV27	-	TGTGCCAGCAGGCGTGACATTAACTACGAGCAGTACTTC	CASRRDINYEQYF
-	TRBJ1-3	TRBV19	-	TGTGCCAGTGGTGTCCCCGTCTCTGGAAACACCATATATTTT	CASGVPVSGNTIYF
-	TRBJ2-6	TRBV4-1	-	TGCGCCAGCAGCCAAAGGGAATCACACAGTCGCTCTGGGGCCAACGTCCTGACTTTC	CASSQRESHSRSGANVLTF
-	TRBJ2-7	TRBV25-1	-	TGTGCCAGCAGTGTTCCCGGGACCCTCGCCTACGAGCAGTACTTC	CASSVPGTLAYEQYF
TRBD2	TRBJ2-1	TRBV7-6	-	TGTGCCAGCAGCTTAGAGAGGACTAGTGTTAGGTTCTTC	CASSLERTSVRFF
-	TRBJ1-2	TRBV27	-	TGTGCCAGCAGTCCGGCCGTGACAGGACATTATGGCTACACCTTC	CASSPAVTGHYGYTF
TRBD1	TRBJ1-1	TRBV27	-	TGTGCCAGCAGTTTTGGGGCGCGGACAGGGGGTCTCACTGAAGCTTTCTTT	CASSFGARTGGLTEAFF
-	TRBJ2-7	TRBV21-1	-	TGTGCCAGCAGCAAGGACGGGACAGAGTCCTACGAGCAGTACTTC	CASSKDGTESYEQYF
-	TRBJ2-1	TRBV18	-	TGTGCCAGCTCACCTAACTGGAGAGCCGCTTACAATGAGCAGTTCTTC	CASSPNWRAAYNEQFF
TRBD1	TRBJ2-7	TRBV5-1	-	TGCGCCAGCAGTCGTCGGACAGGCATGAACGAGCAGTACTTC	CASSRRTGMNEQYF
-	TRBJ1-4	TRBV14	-	TGTGCCAGCAGCCAAGACCCGTCGTGGGCTCGGACTAATGAAAAACTGTTTTTT	CASSQDPSWARTNEKLFF
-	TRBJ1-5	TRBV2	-	TGTGCCAGCACTCAGCGAGGTCCACTTAGCGGCAATCAGCCCCAGCATTTT	CASTQRGPLSGNQPQHF
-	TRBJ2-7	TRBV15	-	TGTGCCACCAGCAGAGTTGGGCTAGCGAGATCCTACGAGCAGTACTTC	CATSRVGLARSYEQYF
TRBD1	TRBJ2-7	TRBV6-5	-	TGTGCCAGCAGTCTTCGGGACAGGCTCTACGAGCAGTACTTC	CASSLRDRLYEQYF
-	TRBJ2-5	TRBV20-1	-	TGCAGTGCTTGGCAAGAGACCCAGTACTTC	CSAWQETQYF
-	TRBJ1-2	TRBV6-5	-	TGTGCCAGCAGAAATGACGGAAGACGCGAAGGCTACACCTTC	CASRNDGRREGYTF
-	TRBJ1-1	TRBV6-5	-	TGTGCCAGCAGTTACTACGGGGGGCGCATACCTACTGAAGCTTTCTTT	CASSYYGGRIPTEAFF
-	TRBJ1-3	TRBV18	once	TGTGCCAGCTCAGCTCGGATATCCGACTACTCTGGAAACACCATATATTTT	CASSARISDYSGNTIYF